The clone carrying this T cell receptor (beta chain) has just one count. The antigen is not known. This sample was taken from a study of Ad26.COV2.S vaccination and SARS-CoV-2 variants. Study results and limitations: Researchers cautioned that TCR breadth and depth analyses may have underestimated total T cell responses.

CDR3 length: 15 amino acids. CDR1 and CDR2 (germline): MNHEY, SMNVEV (reference sequence). Trimming took 3 bases from V and 3 from J, leaving 12 bases between them. TCRdb keeps only in-frame clones here, not all; method: immunoSEQ multiplex PCR. The sample carries 300,000 to 350,000 clones, about 88% recorded once. The treatment here: around 19 received Ad26.COV2.S at low or high dose, single or two shots; roughly 5 received placebo; per-sample allocation not given. Sampling took place 63 days after the first vaccine or placebo injection. The TCR was taken from a person between 18 and 59 years old who received the Ad26.COV2.S COVID-19 vaccine or a placebo. Source: peripheral blood, taken in a trial of Ad26.COV2.S vaccine versus placebo. The V and J genes are TRBV27 and TRBJ1-5; TRBD1 might be the D (6 bases). The CDR3 DNA follows: TGTGCCAGCAGTTTCGGTCAGGGGATCAATCAGCCCCAGCATTTT. Its translation is CASSFGQGINQPQHF.